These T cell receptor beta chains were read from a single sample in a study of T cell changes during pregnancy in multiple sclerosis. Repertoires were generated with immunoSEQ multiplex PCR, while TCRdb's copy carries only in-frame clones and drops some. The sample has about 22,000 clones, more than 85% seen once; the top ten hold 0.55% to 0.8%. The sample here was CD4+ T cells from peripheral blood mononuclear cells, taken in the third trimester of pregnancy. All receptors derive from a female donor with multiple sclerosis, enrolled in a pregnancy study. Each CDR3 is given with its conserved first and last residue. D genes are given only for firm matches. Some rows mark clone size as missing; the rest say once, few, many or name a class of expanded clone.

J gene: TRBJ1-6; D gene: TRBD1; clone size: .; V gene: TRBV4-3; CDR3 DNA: TGCGCCAGCAGCATTATGACAGGGAGTTTTAGGTCACCCCTCCACTTT; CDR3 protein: CASSIMTGSFRSPLHF
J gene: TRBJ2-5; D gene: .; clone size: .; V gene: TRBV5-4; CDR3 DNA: TGTGCCAGCAGCCCATCCCAGACGCAGACGGAGGCCCAGTACTTC; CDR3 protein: CASSPSQTQTEAQYF
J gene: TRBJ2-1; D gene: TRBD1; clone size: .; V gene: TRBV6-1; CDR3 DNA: TGTGCCAGCAGTGTTGATCCGGACAGGGAGAATGAGCAGTTCTTC; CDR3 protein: CASSVDPDRENEQFF
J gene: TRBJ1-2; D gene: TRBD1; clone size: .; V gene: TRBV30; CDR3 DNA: TGTGCCTGGAGTGTACAAAGGGACAGGGTGGGCGTCAGCTATGGCTACACCTTC; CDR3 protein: CAWSVQRDRVGVSYGYTF
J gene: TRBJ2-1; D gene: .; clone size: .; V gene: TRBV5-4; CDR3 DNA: TGTGCCAGCAGCTTGGAGGCTAGCTACTACAATGAGCAGTTCTTC; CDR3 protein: CASSLEASYYNEQFF
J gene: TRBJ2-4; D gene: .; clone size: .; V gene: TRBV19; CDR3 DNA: TGTGCCAGTAGTCGACAAGGGCGGGAAAACATTCAGTACTTC; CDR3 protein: CASSRQGRENIQYF
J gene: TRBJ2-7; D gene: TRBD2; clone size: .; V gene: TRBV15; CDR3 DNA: TGTGCCACCAGCAGAGGCGGGGGAAGATCCTACGAGCAGTACTTC; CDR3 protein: CATSRGGGRSYEQYF
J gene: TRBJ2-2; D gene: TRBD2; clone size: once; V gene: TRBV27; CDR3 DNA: TGTGCCAGCAGTTTAAAAGCGGGGGCCACCGGGGAGCTGTTTTTT; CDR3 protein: CASSLKAGATGELFF
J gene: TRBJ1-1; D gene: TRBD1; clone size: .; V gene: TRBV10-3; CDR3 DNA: TGTGCCATCAGTGAGGGGGACAGTGAAGCTTTCTTT; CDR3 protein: CAISEGDSEAFF
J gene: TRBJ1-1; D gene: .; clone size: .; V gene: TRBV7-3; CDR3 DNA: TGTGCCAGCAGCACCGGGAACACTGAAGCTTTCTTT; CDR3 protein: CASSTGNTEAFF
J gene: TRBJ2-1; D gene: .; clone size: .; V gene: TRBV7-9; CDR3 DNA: TGTGCCAGCAGCTTAGTGAGCTCCTACAATGAGCAGTTCTTC; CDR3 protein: CASSLVSSYNEQFF
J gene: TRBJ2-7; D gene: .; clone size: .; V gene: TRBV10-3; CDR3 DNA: TGTGCCATCAGTCGGGACTCCTCCTACGAGCAGTACTTC; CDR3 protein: CAISRDSSYEQYF
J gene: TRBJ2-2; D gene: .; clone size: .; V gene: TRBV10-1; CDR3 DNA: TGCGCCAGCAGTGAGTCATACATCACCGGGGAGCTGTTTTTT; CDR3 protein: CASSESYITGELFF
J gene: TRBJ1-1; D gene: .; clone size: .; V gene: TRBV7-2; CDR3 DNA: TGTGCCAGCAGCTTGTCGTGGGCCCAGAACACTGAAGCTTTCTTT; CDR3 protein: CASSLSWAQNTEAFF
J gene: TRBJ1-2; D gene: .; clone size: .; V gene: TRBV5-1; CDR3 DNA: TGCGCCAGCAGCTTGGGACTTAACTATGGCTACACCTTC; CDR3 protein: CASSLGLNYGYTF
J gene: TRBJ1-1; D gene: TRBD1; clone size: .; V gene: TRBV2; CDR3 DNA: TGTGCCAGCAGAGCGGACAGGATGAACACTGAAGCTTTCTTT; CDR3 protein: CASRADRMNTEAFF
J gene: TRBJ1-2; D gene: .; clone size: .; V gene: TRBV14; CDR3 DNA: TGTGCCAGCAGCCAAGAATTCGGCGGGGCAACAAACTATGGCTACACCTTC; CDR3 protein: CASSQEFGGATNYGYTF
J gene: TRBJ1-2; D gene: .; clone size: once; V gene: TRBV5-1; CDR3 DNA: TGCGCCAGCAGGTCGATAGGGGGAGACTATGGCTACACCTTC; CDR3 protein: CASRSIGGDYGYTF
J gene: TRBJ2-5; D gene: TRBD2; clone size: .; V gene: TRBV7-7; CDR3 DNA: TGTGCTAGCAGCTTAGGGACTAGCGGGGCAGAGACCCAGTACTTC; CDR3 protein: CASSLGTSGAETQYF
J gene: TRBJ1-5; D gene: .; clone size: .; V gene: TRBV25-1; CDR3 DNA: TGTGCCAGCAGTGAATTATCGGGTCAGCCCCAGCATTTT; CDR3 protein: CASSELSGQPQHF
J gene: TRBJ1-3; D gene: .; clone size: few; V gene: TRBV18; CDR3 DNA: TGTGCCAGCTCACCAAGGATTCAAACAGGCGACTCTGGAAACACCATATATTTT; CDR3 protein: CASSPRIQTGDSGNTIYF
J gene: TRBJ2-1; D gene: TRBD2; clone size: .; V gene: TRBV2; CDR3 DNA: TGTGCCAGCAGCCCTGGGGGCCTAGCGGGGATCAATGAGCAGTTCTTC; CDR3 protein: CASSPGGLAGINEQFF
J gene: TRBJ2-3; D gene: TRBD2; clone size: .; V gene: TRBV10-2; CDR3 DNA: TGCGCCAGCACCCTAGCGGGCACAGATACGCAGTATTTT; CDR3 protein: CASTLAGTDTQYF
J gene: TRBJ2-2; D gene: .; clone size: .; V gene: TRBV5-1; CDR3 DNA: TGCGCCAGCAGCTGGCAGGGAGGCACCGGGGAGCTGTTTTTT; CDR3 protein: CASSWQGGTGELFF
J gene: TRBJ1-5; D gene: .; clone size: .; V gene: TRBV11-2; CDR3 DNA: TGTGCCAGCAGCCGCGACACATACAATCAGCCCCAGCATTTT; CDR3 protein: CASSRDTYNQPQHF
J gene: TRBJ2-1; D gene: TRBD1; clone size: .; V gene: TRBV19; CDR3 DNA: TGTGCCAGTAGTCCGGGACAGGGGGCGCTTGAGCAGTTCTTC; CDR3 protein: CASSPGQGALEQFF
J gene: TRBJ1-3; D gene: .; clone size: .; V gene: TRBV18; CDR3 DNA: TGTGCCAGCTCACCCCTGACAGCCGCGATTCGGGGGAACACCATATATTTT; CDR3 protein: CASSPLTAAIRGNTIYF
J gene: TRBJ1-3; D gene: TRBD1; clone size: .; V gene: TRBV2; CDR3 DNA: TGTGCCAGCAGTGAAGCCGGGCCGACAGGGGCGGGTGGAAACACCATATATTTT; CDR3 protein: CASSEAGPTGAGGNTIYF
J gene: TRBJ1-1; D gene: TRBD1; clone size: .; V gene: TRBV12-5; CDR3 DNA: TGTGCTAGTGGCGACAGGGAAGCCACTGAAGCTTTCTTT; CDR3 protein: CASGDREATEAFF
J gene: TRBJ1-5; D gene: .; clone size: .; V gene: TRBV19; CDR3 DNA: TGTGCCAGTAGTATAGGTCCGGCAGGCCAAGGGCCCCAGCATTTT; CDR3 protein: CASSIGPAGQGPQHF
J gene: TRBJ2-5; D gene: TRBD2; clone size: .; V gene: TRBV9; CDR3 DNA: TGTGCCAGCAGCGCCGGGACTAGCGGGGGCGGGCAGACCCAGTACTTC; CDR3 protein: CASSAGTSGGGQTQYF
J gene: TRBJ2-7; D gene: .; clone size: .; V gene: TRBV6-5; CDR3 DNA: TGTGCCAGCAGTTACGAGATTTCCCGCGAGCAGTACTTC; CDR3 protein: CASSYEISREQYF
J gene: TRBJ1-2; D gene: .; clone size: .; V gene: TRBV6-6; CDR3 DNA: TGTGCCAGCAGTTACTCCCAGGAGGGCGCCTATGGCTACACCTTC; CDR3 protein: CASSYSQEGAYGYTF
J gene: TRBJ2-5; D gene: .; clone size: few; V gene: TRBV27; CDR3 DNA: TGTGCCAGCAGTTTCCGGTTCCAAGAGACCCAGTACTTC; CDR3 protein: CASSFRFQETQYF
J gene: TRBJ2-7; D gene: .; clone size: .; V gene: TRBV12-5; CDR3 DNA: TGTGCTAGTGGCCCGCCGGGTCTTAGACCCCGCGAGCAGTACTTC; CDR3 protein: CASGPPGLRPREQYF
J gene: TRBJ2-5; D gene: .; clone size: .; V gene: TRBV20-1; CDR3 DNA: TGCAGTGCTATCTATCGGGAGACCCAGTACTTC; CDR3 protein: CSAIYRETQYF
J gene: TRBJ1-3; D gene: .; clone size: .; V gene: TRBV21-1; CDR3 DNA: TGTGCCAGCAGCAAAAGGGCCCCGACAGGCTTATTAAACACCATATATTTT; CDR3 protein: CASSKRAPTGLLNTIYF
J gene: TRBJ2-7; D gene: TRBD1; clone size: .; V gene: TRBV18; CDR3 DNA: TGTGCCAGCTCACCTTCCGGGACAGGGAACTACGAGCAGTACTTC; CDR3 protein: CASSPSGTGNYEQYF
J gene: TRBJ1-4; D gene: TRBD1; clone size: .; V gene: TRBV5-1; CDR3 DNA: TGCGCCAGCAGCTTGGGACAGGGGGGCGAAAAACTGTTTTTT; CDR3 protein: CASSLGQGGEKLFF
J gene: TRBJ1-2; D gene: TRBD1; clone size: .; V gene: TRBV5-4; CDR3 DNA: TGTGCCAGCAGCTCACAGGGGGGAACTGGCTATGGCTACACCTTC; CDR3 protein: CASSSQGGTGYGYTF
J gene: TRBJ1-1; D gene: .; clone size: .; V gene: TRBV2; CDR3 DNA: TGTGCCATCCAGCCATCCTCAGGGGTCAAGGACGACACTGAAGCTTTCTTT; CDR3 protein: CAIQPSSGVKDDTEAFF
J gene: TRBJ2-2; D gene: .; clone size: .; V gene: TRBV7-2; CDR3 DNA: TGTGCCAGCAGACCCGACAGGCAGGGGACCGGGGAGCTGTTTTTT; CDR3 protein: CASRPDRQGTGELFF
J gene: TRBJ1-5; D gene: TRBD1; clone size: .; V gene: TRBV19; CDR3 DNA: TGTGCCAGTAGCGGCCGACAGGGAGGTCAGCCCCAGCATTTT; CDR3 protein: CASSGRQGGQPQHF
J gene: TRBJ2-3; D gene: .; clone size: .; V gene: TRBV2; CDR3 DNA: TGTGCCAGCAACCTCCCCACAGTATACACAGATACGCAGTATTTT; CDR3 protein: CASNLPTVYTDTQYF
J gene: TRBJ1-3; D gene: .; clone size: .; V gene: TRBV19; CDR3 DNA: TGTGCCAGTAGCCTATTTACAGGCTCTGGAAACACCATATATTTT; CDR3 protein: CASSLFTGSGNTIYF
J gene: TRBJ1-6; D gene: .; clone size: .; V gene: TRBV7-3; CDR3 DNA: TGTGCCAGCAGCCCAGGGGCTGAATCACCCCTCCACTTT; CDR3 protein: CASSPGAESPLHF
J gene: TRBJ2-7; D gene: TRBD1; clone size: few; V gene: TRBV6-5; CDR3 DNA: TGTGCCAGCAGTTACATCCGAGGGGGCAGACCCTACGAGCAGTACTTC; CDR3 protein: CASSYIRGGRPYEQYF
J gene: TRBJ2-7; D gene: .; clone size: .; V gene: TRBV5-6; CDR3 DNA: TGTGCCAGCAGCACATGGGGCCCGTCCTACGAGCAGTACTTC; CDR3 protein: CASSTWGPSYEQYF
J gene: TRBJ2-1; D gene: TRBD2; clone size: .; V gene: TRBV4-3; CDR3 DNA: TGCGCCAGCAGCCGAACTAGCGGCGTTCTTAGCTCCTACAATGAGCAGTTCTTC; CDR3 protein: CASSRTSGVLSSYNEQFF
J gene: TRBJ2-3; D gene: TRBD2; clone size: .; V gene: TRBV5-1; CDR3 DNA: TGCGCCAGCAGCTTGGAAGGGAGGGGCACAGATACGCAGTATTTT; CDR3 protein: CASSLEGRGTDTQYF
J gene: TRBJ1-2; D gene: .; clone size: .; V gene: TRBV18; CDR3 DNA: TGTGCCAGCTCACCCACCGCGGGAAACTTGAACTATGGCTACACCTTC; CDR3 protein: CASSPTAGNLNYGYTF
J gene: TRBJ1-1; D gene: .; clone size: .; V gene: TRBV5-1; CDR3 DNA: TGCGCCAGCAGCGCCCAGGCTCAGGACACTGAAGCTTTCTTT; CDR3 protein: CASSAQAQDTEAFF
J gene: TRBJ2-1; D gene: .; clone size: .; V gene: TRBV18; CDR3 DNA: TGTGCCAGCTCACCAAGGACACTAACTTCCTACAATGAGCAGTTCTTC; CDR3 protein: CASSPRTLTSYNEQFF
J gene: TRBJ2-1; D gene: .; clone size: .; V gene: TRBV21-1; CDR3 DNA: TGTGCCAGCCGCCCAAAGGTCCCGGGTTGTGCATTCGATGAGCAGTTCTTC; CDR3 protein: CASRPKVPGCAFDEQFF
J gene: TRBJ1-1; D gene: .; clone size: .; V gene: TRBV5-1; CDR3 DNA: TGCGCCAGCAGCTTGAAGTCACCAGATAACACTGAAGCTTTCTTT; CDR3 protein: CASSLKSPDNTEAFF
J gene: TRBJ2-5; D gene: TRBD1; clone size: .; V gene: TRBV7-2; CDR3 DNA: TGTGCCAGCAGCTCCCACAGGGGGATGGAGACCCAGTACTTC; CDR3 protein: CASSSHRGMETQYF
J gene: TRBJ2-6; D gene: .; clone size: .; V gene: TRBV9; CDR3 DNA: TGTGCCAGCAGCGTAGGGAGGGCTGGGGCCAACGTCCTGACTTTC; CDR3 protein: CASSVGRAGANVLTF